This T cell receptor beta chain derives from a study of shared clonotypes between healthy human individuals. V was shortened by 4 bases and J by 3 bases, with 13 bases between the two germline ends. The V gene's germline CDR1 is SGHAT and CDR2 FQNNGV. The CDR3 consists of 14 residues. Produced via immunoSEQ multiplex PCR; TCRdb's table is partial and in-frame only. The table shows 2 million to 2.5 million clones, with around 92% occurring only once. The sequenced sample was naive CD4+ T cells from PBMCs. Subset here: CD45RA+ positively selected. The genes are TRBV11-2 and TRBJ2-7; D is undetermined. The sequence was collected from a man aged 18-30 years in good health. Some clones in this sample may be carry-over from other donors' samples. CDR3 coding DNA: TGTGCCAGCAGCTCCCCGATTCCTCTCTACGAGCAGTACTTC. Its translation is CASSSPIPLYEQYF.